This TCR beta chain came from a study of blood T cell repertoires in COVID-19. Study-level background: Specimens from acute and convalescent COVID-19 originated in the United States, Italy and Spain. Sources were T cells, B-cell-depleted T cells, or PBMCs; the material itself was cDNA or gDNA.

As processed by the authors: Researchers report that nucleated cell counts were estimated from reference gene primer amplification. This table comes from immunoSEQ multiplex PCR, and its TCRdb copy is limited to in-frame clones, with some not included. D and trimming come from the DNA, and the V and J calls and clone size come from that table. The table shows approximately 250,000 clones, with 75% to 90% occurring only once. Patients of the Seattle cohort, enrolled during active infection, were followed longitudinally. J gave up 4 bases and V 5 bases, and 10 bases lay outside the gene matches. The CDR3 spans 15 residues. Germline values: CDR1 SGHAT, CDR2 FQDESV (reference sequence).

The TCR originated in a woman aged 70-85 years with COVID-19, enrolled during active disease. The sequencing input was peripheral blood. The chain uses TRBV11-1 and TRBJ1-2; TRBD1 matches at 7 bases. CDR3 nucleotides: TGTGCCAGCAGCCAATTCCGGGACAGCAGCTATGGCTACACCTTC. The encoded protein is CASSQFRDSSYGYTF.